Shown below are 4 T cell receptor beta chains from a single sample sequenced in a study of shared clonotypes between healthy human individuals. Profiling relied on immunoSEQ multiplex PCR, and the TCRdb table lists in-frame clones only, not all of them. The table shows 850,000 to 1,200,000 clones, with 75% occurring only once. The sequencing input was memory CD4+ T cells sorted from blood. Specified subset: CD45RA-negative fraction. The receptors were sampled from a man younger than 35 in good health.

The chain is built from TRBV4-1 and TRBJ2-5; TRBD2 matches at 8 bases. The CDR3 totals 15 residues. The germline V gene encodes CDR1 MGHRA and CDR2 YSYEKL. The J segment lost 1 base and the V segment lost 4 bases, leaving 5 bases of the junction unmatched. Written as DNA, the CDR3 is TGCGCCAGCAGCCGGACTAGCATCTTCCAAGAGACCCAGTACTTC. It codes for CASSRTSIFQETQYF.

This clone has only one observation. Different DNA sequences within this sample yield the same CDR3. The rearrangement links TRBV2 to TRBJ2-2; a possible D gene is TRBD1 (5 bases). CDR1 and CDR2 (germline): SNHLY, FYNNEI. The CDR3 totals 15 residues. V was shortened by 3 bases and J by 1 base, with 9 bases between the two germline ends. CDR3 in amino acids: CASSESRGNTGELFF. The CDR3 bases are TGTGCCAGCAGTGAGTCTAGGGGGAACACCGGGGAGCTGTTTTTT.

The genes are TRBV6-5 and TRBJ1-5; a weak D match, TRBD1 (5 bases). Germline V CDR1 and CDR2: MNHEY, SVGAGI. The V gene lost 5 bases and the J gene lost 5 bases, with 10 bases spanning the gap. This CDR3 spans 13 amino acids. In DNA, the CDR3 is TGTGCCAGCAGTCAGTCGACAGATCAGCCCCAGCATTTT. It codes for CASSQSTDQPQHF.

V and J are TRBV25-1 and TRBJ2-6; a weak D match, TRBD1 (5 bases). Germline assignment: CDR1 MGHDK and CDR2 SYGVNS. V lost 3 bases, J lost 2 bases, and 11 bases lay in between. The CDR3 extends over 16 amino acids. The CDR3 loop is CASSDLQGAGANVLTF. CDR3 DNA sequence: TGTGCCAGCAGTGATCTTCAGGGCGCTGGGGCCAACGTCCTGACTTTC.